Listed below are T cell receptor beta chains from one sample, sequenced in a study of cytomegalovirus exposure and HLA in healthy donors. Assay used: immunoSEQ multiplex PCR; TCRdb lists only in-frame clones, some missing. Seen here are around 190,000 clones, more than 65% observed once, and the top ten hold 2.5% to 4%. The source material was PBMCs. These receptors came from a woman aged 30 to 39 in good health and CMV-seropositive. CDR3s include the opening cysteine and the closing phenylalanine or tryptophan. The D gene is left open where the match is weak. Expanded clones are given a class, and other clones once, few, many or no size at all.

v_call: TRBV28; clone_size: -; d_call: -; j_call: TRBJ1-1; cdr3_aa: CASSLLAEAEAFF; cdr3_nt: TGTGCCAGCAGTTTATTGGCAGAGGCTGAAGCTTTCTTT
v_call: TRBV28; clone_size: -; d_call: -; j_call: TRBJ2-1; cdr3_aa: CASSSLGGQFF; cdr3_nt: TGTGCCAGCAGTTCCCTGGGGGGACAGTTCTTC
v_call: TRBV5-1; clone_size: few; d_call: TRBD2; j_call: TRBJ2-5; cdr3_aa: CASSGGRSSGREETQYF; cdr3_nt: TGCGCCAGCAGCGGGGGCAGATCTAGCGGGAGGGAGGAGACCCAGTACTTC
v_call: TRBV4-1; clone_size: -; d_call: TRBD2; j_call: TRBJ2-1; cdr3_aa: CASSRAGASGNEQFF; cdr3_nt: TGCGCCAGCAGCCGCGCTGGGGCTAGCGGTAATGAGCAGTTCTTC
v_call: TRBV4-1; clone_size: -; d_call: -; j_call: TRBJ1-3; cdr3_aa: CASSPHQGTGNTIYF; cdr3_nt: TGCGCCAGCAGCCCTCATCAGGGAACGGGAAACACCATATATTTT
v_call: TRBV6-6; clone_size: -; d_call: -; j_call: TRBJ1-1; cdr3_aa: CASSYSGRGVSTEAFF; cdr3_nt: TGTGCCAGCAGTTACTCCGGACGGGGGGTAAGCACTGAAGCTTTCTTT
v_call: TRBV28; clone_size: few; d_call: TRBD2; j_call: TRBJ2-4; cdr3_aa: CASSPLAVLAKNIQYF; cdr3_nt: TGTGCCAGCAGTCCGCTAGCGGTTCTAGCCAAAAACATTCAGTACTTC
v_call: TRBV6-5; clone_size: -; d_call: -; j_call: TRBJ2-1; cdr3_aa: CASSDNWEREQFF; cdr3_nt: TGTGCCAGCAGTGATAACTGGGAGCGGGAGCAGTTCTTC
v_call: TRBV28; clone_size: -; d_call: TRBD2; j_call: TRBJ2-7; cdr3_aa: CASSSRLAGDEQYF; cdr3_nt: TGTGCCAGCAGTTCCAGACTAGCGGGAGACGAGCAGTACTTC
v_call: TRBV5-1; clone_size: -; d_call: -; j_call: TRBJ2-5; cdr3_aa: CASSLDGQRVETQYF; cdr3_nt: TGCGCCAGCAGCTTGGATGGACAGAGAGTGGAGACCCAGTACTTC
v_call: TRBV4-2; clone_size: -; d_call: TRBD1; j_call: TRBJ1-4; cdr3_aa: CASSLGQAEKLFF; cdr3_nt: TGTGCCAGCAGCTTGGGACAGGCTGAAAAACTGTTTTTT
v_call: TRBV5-1; clone_size: -; d_call: TRBD2; j_call: TRBJ2-2; cdr3_aa: CASSYGGFTGELFF; cdr3_nt: TGCGCCAGCAGCTACGGGGGGTTCACCGGGGAGCTGTTTTTT
v_call: TRBV10-1; clone_size: -; d_call: -; j_call: TRBJ2-7; cdr3_aa: CASSESPPREQGLPYEQYF; cdr3_nt: TGCGCCAGCAGTGAGTCGCCTCCACGGGAGCAGGGCCTCCCCTACGAGCAGTACTTC
v_call: TRBV10-3; clone_size: -; d_call: -; j_call: TRBJ1-1; cdr3_aa: CAISDSTEAFF; cdr3_nt: TGTGCCATCAGTGATAGTACTGAAGCTTTCTTT
v_call: TRBV9; clone_size: -; d_call: TRBD2; j_call: TRBJ2-3; cdr3_aa: CASSVGSGSITDTQYF; cdr3_nt: TGTGCCAGCAGCGTAGGTAGCGGGAGCATCACAGATACGCAGTATTTT
v_call: TRBV28; clone_size: once; d_call: TRBD1; j_call: TRBJ2-3; cdr3_aa: CASSNTGTGVYTQYF; cdr3_nt: TGTGCCAGCAGTAACACCGGGACAGGGGTTTATACGCAGTATTTT
v_call: TRBV6-1; clone_size: few; d_call: -; j_call: TRBJ1-1; cdr3_aa: CASRAPGVGNTEAFF; cdr3_nt: TGTGCCAGCAGAGCCCCGGGGGTAGGTAACACTGAAGCTTTCTTT